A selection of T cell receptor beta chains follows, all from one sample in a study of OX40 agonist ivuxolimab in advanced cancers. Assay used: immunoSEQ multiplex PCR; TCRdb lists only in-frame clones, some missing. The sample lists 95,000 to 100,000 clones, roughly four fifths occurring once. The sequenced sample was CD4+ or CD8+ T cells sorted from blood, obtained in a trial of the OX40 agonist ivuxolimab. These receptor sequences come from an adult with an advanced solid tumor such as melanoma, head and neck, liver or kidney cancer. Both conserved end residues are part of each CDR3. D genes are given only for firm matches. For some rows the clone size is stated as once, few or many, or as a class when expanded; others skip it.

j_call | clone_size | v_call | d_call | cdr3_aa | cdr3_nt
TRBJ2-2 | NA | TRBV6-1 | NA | CASFRTAGGELFF | TGTGCCAGCTTTCGGACTGCGGGTGGGGAGCTGTTTTTT
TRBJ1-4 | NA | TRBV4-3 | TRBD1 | CASSPGQDFNEKLFF | TGCGCCAGCAGCCCGGGACAGGACTTTAATGAAAAACTGTTTTTT
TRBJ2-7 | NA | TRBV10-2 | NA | CASRGTGGFYEQYF | TGCGCCAGCAGGGGGACTGGGGGATTCTACGAGCAGTACTTC
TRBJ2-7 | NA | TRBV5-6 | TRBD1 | CASSLGRTGGNEQYF | TGTGCCAGCAGCTTAGGGCGGACAGGGGGCAACGAGCAGTACTTC
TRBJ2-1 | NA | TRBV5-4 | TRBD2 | CASSWGLAAYNEQFF | TGTGCCAGCAGCTGGGGACTAGCGGCCTACAATGAGCAGTTCTTC
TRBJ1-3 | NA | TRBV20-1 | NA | CSARWGNTIYF | TGCAGTGCTAGGTGGGGAAACACCATATATTTT
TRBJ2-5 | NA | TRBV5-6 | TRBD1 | CASSLGTGSSGTQYF | TGTGCCAGCAGCTTGGGGACAGGGTCCAGCGGGACCCAGTACTTC
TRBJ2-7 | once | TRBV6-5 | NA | CASSYLGHRSYEQYF | TGTGCCAGCAGTTATCTCGGACACCGCTCCTACGAGCAGTACTTC
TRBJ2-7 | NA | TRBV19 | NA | CASSIVDSYEQYF | TGTGCCAGTAGTATAGTGGACAGCTACGAGCAGTACTTC
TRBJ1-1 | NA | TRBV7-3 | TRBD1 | CASSSDRANTEAFF | TGTGCCAGCAGCTCGGACAGGGCGAACACTGAAGCTTTCTTT
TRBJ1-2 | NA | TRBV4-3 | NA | CASSQDERGYGYTF | TGCGCCAGCAGCCAAGATGAGCGGGGTTATGGCTACACCTTC
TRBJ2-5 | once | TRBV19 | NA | CASRSTGGEETQYF | TGTGCCAGTAGATCTACAGGTGGCGAAGAGACCCAGTACTTC
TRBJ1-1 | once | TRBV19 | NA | CASSDDRNTEAFF | TGTGCCAGTAGTGACGACAGAAACACTGAAGCTTTCTTT
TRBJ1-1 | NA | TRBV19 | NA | CASSIQFEGGPNSNTEAFF | TGTGCCAGTAGTATTCAATTCGAAGGGGGTCCTAATTCGAACACTGAAGCTTTCTTT
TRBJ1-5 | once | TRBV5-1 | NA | CASSLAGGSNQPQHF | TGCGCCAGCAGCTTGGCCGGGGGTAGCAATCAGCCCCAGCATTTT
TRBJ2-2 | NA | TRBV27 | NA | CASSFLGPGELFF | TGTGCCAGCAGTTTCTTGGGGCCCGGGGAGCTGTTTTTT
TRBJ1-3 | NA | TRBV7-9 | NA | CASSPPPGSYGNTIYF | TGTGCCAGCAGCCCGCCACCTGGGTCGTATGGAAACACCATATATTTT
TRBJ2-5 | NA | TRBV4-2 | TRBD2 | CASSQETSGGQETQYF | TGTGCCAGCAGCCAAGAAACTAGCGGGGGGCAAGAGACCCAGTACTTC
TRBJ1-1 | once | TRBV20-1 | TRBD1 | CSAGGGDRAFF | TGCAGTGCTGGGGGCGGGGACAGGGCTTTCTTT
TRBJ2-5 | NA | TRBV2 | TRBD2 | CASSREAGGSQETQYF | TGTGCCAGCAGTCGAGAAGCGGGGGGCTCCCAAGAGACCCAGTACTTC
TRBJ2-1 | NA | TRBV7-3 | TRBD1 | CASSFRDSSYNEQFF | TGTGCCAGCAGCTTCCGGGACAGTTCCTACAATGAGCAGTTCTTC
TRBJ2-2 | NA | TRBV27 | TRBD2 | CARRTSGVNWGAVF | TGTGCCAGGCGGACTAGCGGGGTTAATTGGGGAGCTGTTTTT
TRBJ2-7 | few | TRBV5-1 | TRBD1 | CASSRGQGRDEQYF | TGCGCCAGCAGCAGAGGACAGGGTCGGGACGAGCAGTACTTC
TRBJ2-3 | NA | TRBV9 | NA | CASSGRLVADTQYF | TGTGCCAGCAGCGGCCGACTGGTTGCAGATACGCAGTATTTT
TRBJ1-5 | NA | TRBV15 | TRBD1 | CATSRRTGGNQPQHF | TGTGCCACCAGCAGAAGGACAGGGGGCAATCAGCCCCAGCATTTT
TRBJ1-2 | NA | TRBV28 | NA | CASSLFGRSNYGYTF | TGTGCCAGCAGTTTATTTGGGAGGTCGAACTATGGCTACACCTTC
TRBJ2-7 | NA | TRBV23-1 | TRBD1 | CASSQSGWETGDPYEQYF | TGCGCCAGCAGTCAATCGGGGTGGGAAACAGGGGACCCCTACGAGCAGTACTTC
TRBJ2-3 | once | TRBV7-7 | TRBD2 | CASSLGGRRTDTQYF | TGTGCCAGCAGCTTGGGGGGGAGGCGCACAGATACGCAGTATTTT
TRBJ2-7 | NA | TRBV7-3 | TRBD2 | CASSPVPGLAGEQYF | TGTGCCAGCAGCCCAGTCCCGGGACTAGCGGGCGAGCAGTACTTC
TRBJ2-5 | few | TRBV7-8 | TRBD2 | CASSLPSGSGAETQYF | TGTGCCAGCAGCTTACCAAGCGGGAGTGGGGCGGAGACCCAGTACTTC
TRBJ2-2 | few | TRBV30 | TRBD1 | CAWKSRGQVDTGELFF | TGTGCCTGGAAGTCTAGGGGACAGGTGGACACCGGGGAGCTGTTTTTT
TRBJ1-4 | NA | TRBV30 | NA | CAWKGDSEGKLFF | TGTGCCTGGAAGGGGGACTCCGAGGGAAAACTGTTTTTT